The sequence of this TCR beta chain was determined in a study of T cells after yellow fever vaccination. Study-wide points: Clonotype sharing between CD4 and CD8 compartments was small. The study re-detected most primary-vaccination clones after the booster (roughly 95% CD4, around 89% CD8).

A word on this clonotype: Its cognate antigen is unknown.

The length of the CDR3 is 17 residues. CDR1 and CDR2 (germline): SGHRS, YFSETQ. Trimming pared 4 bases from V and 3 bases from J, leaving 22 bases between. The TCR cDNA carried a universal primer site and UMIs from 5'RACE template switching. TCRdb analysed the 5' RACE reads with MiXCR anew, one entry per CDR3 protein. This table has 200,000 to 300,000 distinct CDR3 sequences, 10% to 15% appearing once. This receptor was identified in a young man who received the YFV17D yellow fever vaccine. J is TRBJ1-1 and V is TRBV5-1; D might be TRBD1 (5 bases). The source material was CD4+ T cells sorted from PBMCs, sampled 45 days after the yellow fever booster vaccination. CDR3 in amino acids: CASSRTGAKTGDTEAFF. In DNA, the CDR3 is TGCGCCAGCAGCCGGACCGGGGCTAAAACCGGGGACACTGAAGCTTTCTTT. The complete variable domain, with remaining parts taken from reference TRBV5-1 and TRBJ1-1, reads KAGVTQTPRYLIKTRGQQVTLSCSPISGHRSVSWYQQTPGQGLQFLFEYFSETQRNKGNFPGRFSGRQFSNSRSEMNVSTLELGDSALYLCASSRTGAKTGDTEAFFGQGTRLTVV.